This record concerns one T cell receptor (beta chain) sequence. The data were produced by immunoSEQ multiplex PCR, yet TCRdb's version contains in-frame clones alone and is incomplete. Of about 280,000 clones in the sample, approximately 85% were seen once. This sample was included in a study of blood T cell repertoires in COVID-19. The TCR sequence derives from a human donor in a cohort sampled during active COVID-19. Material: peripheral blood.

CDR3 DNA sequence: TGTGCCAGCAGCCAAGGCCCGCGCTCTGGAAACACCATATATTTT. Translation: CASSQGPRSGNTIYF. This sequence joins TRBV3-1 (or the pseudogene TRBV3-2) and TRBJ1-3; D gene unclear. This CDR3 is built from 15 residues. The V gene's germline CDR1 is LGHDT and CDR2 YNNKEL (reference sequence). V was cut by 1 base and J by 0 bases, with 7 bases left in between.